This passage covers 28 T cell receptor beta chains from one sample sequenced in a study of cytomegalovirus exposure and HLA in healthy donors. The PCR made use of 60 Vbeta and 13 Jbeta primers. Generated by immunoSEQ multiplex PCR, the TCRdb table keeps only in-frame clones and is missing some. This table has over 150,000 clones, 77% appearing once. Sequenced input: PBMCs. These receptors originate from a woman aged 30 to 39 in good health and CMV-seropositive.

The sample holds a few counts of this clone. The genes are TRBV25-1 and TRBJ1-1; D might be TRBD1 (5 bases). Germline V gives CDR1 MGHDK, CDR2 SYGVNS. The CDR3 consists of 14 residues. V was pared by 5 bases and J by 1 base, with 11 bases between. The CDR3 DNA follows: TGTGCCAGCAGTAGGCAGGGCGAGAACACTGAAGCTTTCTTT. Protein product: CASSRQGENTEAFF.

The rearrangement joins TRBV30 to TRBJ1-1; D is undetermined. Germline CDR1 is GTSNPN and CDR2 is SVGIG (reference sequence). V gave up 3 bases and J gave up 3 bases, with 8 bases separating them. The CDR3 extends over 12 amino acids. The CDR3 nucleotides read TGTGCCTGGAGCGGGGAGTACACTGAAGCTTTCTTT. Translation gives CAWSGEYTEAFF.

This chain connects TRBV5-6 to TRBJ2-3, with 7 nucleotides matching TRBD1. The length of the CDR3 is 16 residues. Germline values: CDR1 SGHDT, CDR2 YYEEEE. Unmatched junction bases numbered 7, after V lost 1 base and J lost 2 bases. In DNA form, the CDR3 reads TGTGCCAGCAGCTTGACGATTGACAGGGTCACAGATACGCAGTATTTT. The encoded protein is CASSLTIDRVTDTQYF.

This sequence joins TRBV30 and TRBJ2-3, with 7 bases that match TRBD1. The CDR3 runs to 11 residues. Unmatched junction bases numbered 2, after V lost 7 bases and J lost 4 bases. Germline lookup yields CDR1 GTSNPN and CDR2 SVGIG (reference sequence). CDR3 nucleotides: TGTGCCTCAGGGACAGCAGATACGCAGTATTTT. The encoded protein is CASGTADTQYF.

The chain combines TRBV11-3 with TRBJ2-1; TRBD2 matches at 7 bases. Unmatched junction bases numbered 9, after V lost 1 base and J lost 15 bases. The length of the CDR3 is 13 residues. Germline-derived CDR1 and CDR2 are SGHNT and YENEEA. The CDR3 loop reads CASSLVAAGVRFF. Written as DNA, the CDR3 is TGTGCCAGCAGCTTAGTCGCGGCGGGAGTACGGTTCTTC.

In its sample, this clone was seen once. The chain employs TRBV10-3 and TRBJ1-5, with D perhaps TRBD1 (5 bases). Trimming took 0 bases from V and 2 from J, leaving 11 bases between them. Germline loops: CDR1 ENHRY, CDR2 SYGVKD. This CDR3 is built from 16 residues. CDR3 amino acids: CAISESGGGGNQPQHF. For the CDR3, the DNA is TGTGCCATCAGTGAGTCTGGGGGAGGCGGCAATCAGCCCCAGCATTTT.

The CDR3 loop reads CASSPRGPDTQYF. As DNA, the CDR3 is TGTGCCAGCAGCCCGAGGGGGCCAGATACGCAGTATTTT. The genes are TRBV7-9 and TRBJ2-3; 7 bases are a match to TRBD1. The CDR3 sequence is 13 residues long. After removal of 5 bases from V and 4 bases from J, the junction contained 3 bases not matched to a gene. CDR1 and CDR2 from the germline V gene are SEHNR and FQNEAQ (reference sequence). The full variable domain, completed using reference TRBV7-9 and TRBJ2-3, is DTGVSQNPRHKITKRGQNVTFRCDPISEHNRLYWYRQTLGQGPEFLTYFQNEAQLEKSRLLSDRFSAERPKGSFSTLEIQRTEQGDSAMYLCASSPRGPDTQYFGPGTRLTVL.

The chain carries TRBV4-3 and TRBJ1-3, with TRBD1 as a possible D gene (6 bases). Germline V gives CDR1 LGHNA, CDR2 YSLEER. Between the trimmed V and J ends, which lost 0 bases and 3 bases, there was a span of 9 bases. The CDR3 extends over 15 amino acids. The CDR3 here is CASSQDFRGGNTIYF. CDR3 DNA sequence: TGCGCCAGCAGCCAAGATTTCAGGGGTGGAAACACCATATATTTT.

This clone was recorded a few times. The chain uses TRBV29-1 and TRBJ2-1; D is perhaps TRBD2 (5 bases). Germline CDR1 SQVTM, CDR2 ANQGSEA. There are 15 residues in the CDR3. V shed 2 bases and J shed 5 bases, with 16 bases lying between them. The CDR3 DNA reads TGCAGCGTTGAACCTGGACGAGGAGGCAACAATGAGCAGTTCTTC. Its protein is CSVEPGRGGNNEQFF.

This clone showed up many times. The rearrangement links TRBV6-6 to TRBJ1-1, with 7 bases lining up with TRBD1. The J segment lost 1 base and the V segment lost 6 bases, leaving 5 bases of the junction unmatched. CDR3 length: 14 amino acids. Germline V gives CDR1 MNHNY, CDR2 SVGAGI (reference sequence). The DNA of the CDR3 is TGTGCCAGCAGCTTCACAGGGGAGAACACTGAAGCTTTCTTT. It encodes CASSFTGENTEAFF.

CDR3 region: CASSYGAGDTEAFF. For the CDR3, the DNA is TGTGCCAGCAGTTATGGGGCGGGGGACACTGAAGCTTTCTTT. The rearrangement uses TRBV6-5 and TRBJ1-1, with D maybe TRBD1 (5 bases). Trimming took off 3 bases at V and 3 bases at J, with 11 bases between the two ends. The germline CDR1 and CDR2 sequences are MNHEY and SVGAGI. CDR3 size: 14 residues.

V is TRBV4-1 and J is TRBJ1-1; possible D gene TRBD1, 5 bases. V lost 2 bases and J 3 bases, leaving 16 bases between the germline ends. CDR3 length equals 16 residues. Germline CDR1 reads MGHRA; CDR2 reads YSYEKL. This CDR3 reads CASSQSEGKGDTEAFF. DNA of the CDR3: TGCGCCAGCAGCCAATCGGAAGGGAAAGGGGACACTGAAGCTTTCTTT.

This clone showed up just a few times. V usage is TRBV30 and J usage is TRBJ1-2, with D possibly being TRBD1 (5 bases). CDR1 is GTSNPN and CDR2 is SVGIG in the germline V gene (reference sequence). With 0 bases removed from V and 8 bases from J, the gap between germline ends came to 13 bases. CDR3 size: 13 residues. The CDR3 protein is CAWSVVREGGYTF. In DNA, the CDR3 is TGTGCCTGGAGTGTAGTCAGGGAGGGCGGCTACACCTTC.

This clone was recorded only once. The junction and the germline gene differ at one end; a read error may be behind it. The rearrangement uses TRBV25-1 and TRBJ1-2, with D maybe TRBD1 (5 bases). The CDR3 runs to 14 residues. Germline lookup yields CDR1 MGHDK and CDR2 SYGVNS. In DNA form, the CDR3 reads TGTGCCGGCAGTGTGAGGACACAGGACTATGGCTACACCTTC. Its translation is CAGSVRTQDYGYTF.

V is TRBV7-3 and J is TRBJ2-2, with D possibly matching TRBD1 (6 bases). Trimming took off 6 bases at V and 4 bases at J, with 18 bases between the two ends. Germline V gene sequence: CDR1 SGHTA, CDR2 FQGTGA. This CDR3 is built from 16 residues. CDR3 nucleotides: TGTGCCAGCAGTTCGAGGGGGAGTGGGACCACCGGGGAGCTGTTTTTT. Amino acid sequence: CASSSRGSGTTGELFF. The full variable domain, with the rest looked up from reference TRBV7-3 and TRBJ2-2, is GAGVSQTPSNKVTEKGKYVELRCDPISGHTALYWYRQSLGQGPEFLIYFQGTGAADDSGLPNDRFFAVRPEGSVSTLKIQRTERGDSAVYLCASSSRGSGTTGELFFGEGSRLTVL.

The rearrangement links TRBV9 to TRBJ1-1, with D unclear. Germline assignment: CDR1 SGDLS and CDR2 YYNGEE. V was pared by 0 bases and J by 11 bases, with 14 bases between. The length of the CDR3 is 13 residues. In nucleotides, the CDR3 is TGTGCCAGCAGCGTAGGCAGTAACCTTAGCGCTTTCTTT. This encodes CASSVGSNLSAFF. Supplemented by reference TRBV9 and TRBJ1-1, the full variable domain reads DSGVTQTPKHLITATGQRVTLRCSPRSGDLSVYWYQQSLDQGLQFLIQYYNGEERAKGNILERFSAQQFPDLHSELNLSSLELGDSALYFCASSVGSNLSAFFGQGTRLTVV.

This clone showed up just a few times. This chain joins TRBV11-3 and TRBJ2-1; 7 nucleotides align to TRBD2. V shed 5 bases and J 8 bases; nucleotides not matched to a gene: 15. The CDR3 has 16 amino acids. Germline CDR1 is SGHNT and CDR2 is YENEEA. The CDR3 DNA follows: TGTGCCAGCAGCACTGGGGTCGGGGGGTCTTCGGATGAGCAGTTCTTC. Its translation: CASSTGVGGSSDEQFF.

The CDR3 here is CASSTGTVGELFF. DNA for the CDR3: TGTGCCAGCAGTACAGGGACGGTCGGGGAGCTGTTTTTT. The gene calls are TRBV27 and TRBJ2-2; possible D gene TRBD1, 6 bases. The V end lost 5 bases, the J end lost 7 bases, and 11 bases lay between the germline ends. CDR1 is MNHEY, CDR2 SMNVEV, per germline (reference sequence). CDR3 size: 13 residues.

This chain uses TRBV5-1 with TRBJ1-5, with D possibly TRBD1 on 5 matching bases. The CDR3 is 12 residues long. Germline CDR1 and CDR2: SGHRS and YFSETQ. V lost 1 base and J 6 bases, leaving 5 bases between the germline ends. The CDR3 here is CASSLTGQPQHF. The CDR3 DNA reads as TGCGCCAGCAGCTTGACAGGTCAGCCCCAGCATTTT. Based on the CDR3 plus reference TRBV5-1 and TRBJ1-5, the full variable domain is KAGVTQTPRYLIKTRGQQVTLSCSPISGHRSVSWYQQTPGQGLQFLFEYFSETQRNKGNFPGRFSGRQFSNSRSEMNVSTLELGDSALYLCASSLTGQPQHFGDGTRLSIL.

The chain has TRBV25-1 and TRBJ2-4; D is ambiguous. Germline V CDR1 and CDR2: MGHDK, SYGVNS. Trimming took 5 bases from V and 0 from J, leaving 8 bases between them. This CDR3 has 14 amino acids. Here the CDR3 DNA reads TGTGCCAGCAGTCCCAGACTAGCCAAAAACATTCAGTACTTC. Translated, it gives CASSPRLAKNIQYF.

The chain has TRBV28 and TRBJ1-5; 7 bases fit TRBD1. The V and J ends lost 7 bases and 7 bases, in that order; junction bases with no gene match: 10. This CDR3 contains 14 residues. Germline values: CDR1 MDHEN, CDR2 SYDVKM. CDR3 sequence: CASNQPGGHQPQHF. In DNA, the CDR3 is TGTGCCAGCAATCAACCAGGGGGACACCAGCCCCAGCATTTT.

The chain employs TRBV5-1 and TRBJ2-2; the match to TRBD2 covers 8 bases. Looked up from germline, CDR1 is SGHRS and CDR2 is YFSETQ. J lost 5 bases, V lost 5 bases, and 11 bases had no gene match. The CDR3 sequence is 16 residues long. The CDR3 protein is CASSQASGRKTGELFF. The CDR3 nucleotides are TGCGCCAGCAGTCAGGCTAGCGGGCGTAAGACCGGGGAGCTGTTTTTT.

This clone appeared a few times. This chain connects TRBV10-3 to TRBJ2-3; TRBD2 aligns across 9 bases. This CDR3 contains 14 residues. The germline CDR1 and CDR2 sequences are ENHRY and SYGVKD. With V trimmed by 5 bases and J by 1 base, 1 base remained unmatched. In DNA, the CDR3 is TGTGCCATCAGTCCTAGCGGGGGCACAGATACGCAGTATTTT. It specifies CAISPSGGTDTQYF.

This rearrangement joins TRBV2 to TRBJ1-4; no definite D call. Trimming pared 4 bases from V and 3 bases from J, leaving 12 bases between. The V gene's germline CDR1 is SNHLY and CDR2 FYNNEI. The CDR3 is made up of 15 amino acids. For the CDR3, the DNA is TGTGCCAGCAGTGGGGCACAGAGCTCTAATGAAAAACTGTTTTTT. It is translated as CASSGAQSSNEKLFF.

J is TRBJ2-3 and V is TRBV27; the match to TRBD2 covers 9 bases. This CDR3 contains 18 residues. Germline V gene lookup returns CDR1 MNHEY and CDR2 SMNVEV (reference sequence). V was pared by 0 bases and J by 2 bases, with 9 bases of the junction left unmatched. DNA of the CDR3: TGTGCCAGCAGTTTATCCCCGACTAGCGGAAGAAACACAGATACGCAGTATTTT. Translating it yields CASSLSPTSGRNTDTQYF.

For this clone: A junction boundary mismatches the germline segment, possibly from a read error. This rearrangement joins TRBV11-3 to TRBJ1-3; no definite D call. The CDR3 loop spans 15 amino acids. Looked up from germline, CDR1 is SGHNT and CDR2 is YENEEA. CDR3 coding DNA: TGTGCCAGCAGCTTAGGCGGCGGAGGTGGAGACACCATATATTTT. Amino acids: CASSLGGGGGDTIYF.

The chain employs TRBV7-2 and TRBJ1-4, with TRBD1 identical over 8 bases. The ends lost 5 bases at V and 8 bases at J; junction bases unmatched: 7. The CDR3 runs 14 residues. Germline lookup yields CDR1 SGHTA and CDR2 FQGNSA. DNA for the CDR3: TGTGCCAGCAGCCCCGACAGGGGAGGAGAAAAACTGTTTTTT. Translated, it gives CASSPDRGGEKLFF.

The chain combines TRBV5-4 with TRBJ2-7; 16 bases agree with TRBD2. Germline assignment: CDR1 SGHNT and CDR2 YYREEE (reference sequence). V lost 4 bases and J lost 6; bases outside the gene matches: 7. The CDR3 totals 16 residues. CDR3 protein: CASSPGLAGGPGEQYF. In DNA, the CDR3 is TGTGCCAGCAGCCCGGGACTAGCGGGAGGGCCTGGCGAGCAGTACTTC.